A single T cell receptor (beta chain) is shown here with its context. These data belong to a study of CD8+ T cells in alopecia areata. Extracted RNA was reverse transcribed, and the resulting cDNA served as sequencing template. Repertoires were generated with immunoSEQ multiplex PCR, while TCRdb's copy carries only in-frame clones and drops some. The sample carries around 150,000 clones, 50% to 65% recorded once. Treatment of the sample: oral pan-JAK inhibitor, 5-10 mg twice daily. Germline V gene sequence: CDR1 SNHLY, CDR2 FYNNEI. Trimming took off 6 bases at V and 3 bases at J, with 12 bases between the two ends. The CDR3 runs to 14 residues.

The chain combines TRBV2 with TRBJ1-3, with D possibly being TRBD1 (5 bases). The material was CD4+ T cells sorted from blood, obtained at week 24, from a patient treated with tofacitinib. The TCR originated in a human donor with alopecia areata. CDR3 residues: CASSSGSGGNTIYF. The DNA of the CDR3 is TGTGCCAGCAGCTCAGGGTCAGGTGGAAACACCATATATTTT.